This TCR beta chain originates from a study of T cell responses to AZD1222 COVID-19 vaccine. Study results and caveats: Baseline antibody screening turned up just six or seven seropositive AZD1222 recipients. Spike-spanning, vaccine-associated CD4 TCRs were dominant at 160-218 and 743-854.

About this clone itself: Its antigen is unknown.

The CDR3 runs to 13 residues. Looked up from germline, CDR1 is SGHAT and CDR2 is FQNNGV. Trimming removed 1 base from V and 1 base from J, with 5 bases in between. Sequenced by immunoSEQ multiplex PCR; TCRdb stores in-frame clones only, minus some. The data contain 150,000 or so clones, 91% of them singletons. The receptor comes from an adult in good health. The chain has TRBV11-2 and TRBJ2-7; D gene uncertain. Here the sequenced sample was peripheral blood, taken on day 0 of AZD1222 vaccination. CDR3 nucleotides: TGTGCCAGCAGCTTAGCGAGTTCCTACGAGCAGTACTTC. Its protein is CASSLASSYEQYF. Supplemented by reference TRBV11-2 and TRBJ2-7, the full variable domain reads EAGVAQSPRYKIIEKRQSVAFWCNPISGHATLYWYQQILGQGPKLLIQFQNNGVVDDSQLPKDRFSAERLKGVDSTLKIQPAKLEDSAVYLCASSLASSYEQYFGPGTRLTVT.